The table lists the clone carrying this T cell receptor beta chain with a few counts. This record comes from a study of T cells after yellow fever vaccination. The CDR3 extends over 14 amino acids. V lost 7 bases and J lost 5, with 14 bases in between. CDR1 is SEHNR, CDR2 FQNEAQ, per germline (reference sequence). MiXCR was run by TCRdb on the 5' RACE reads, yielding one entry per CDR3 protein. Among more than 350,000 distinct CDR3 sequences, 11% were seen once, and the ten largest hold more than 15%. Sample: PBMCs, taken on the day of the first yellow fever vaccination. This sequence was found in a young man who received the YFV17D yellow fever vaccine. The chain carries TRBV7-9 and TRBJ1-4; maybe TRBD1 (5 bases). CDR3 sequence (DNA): TGTGCCAGCAATACGGGACGGCGCAATGAAAAACTGTTTTTT. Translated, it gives CASNTGRRNEKLFF.